This passage covers 27 T cell receptor beta chains from one sample sequenced in a study of immune heterogeneity within non-small cell lung tumors. Using 32 V and 13 J primers, multiplex PCR amplified TCR beta CDR3. TCRdb reanalysed the multiplex PCR reads using MiXCR and keeps one entry per CDR3 protein. The table includes some 3,500 distinct CDR3 sequences, about 50% detected once. Bulk tumor genomic DNA, approximately 560 ng per sample, was the template. Primary tumors were biopsied several times each, far apart, intraoperatively. The cohort was untreated, with newly diagnosed non-small cell lung cancer undergoing curative surgery. Sequencing used lung tumor tissue. The receptors come from a man in his 60s with non-small cell lung cancer.

The chain uses TRBV5-8 and TRBJ2-1; tentatively, D is TRBD2 (5 bases). Deletions cut 0 bases from V and 8 bases from J, with 15 bases between. The germline V gene has CDR1 SGHTS and CDR2 YDEGEE. The CDR3 runs to 15 residues. CDR3 protein: CASSLAEGGYHEQFF. The CDR3 bases are TGTGCCAGCAGCTTGGCCGAGGGTGGGTACCATGAGCAGTTCTTC. The complete variable domain, with remaining parts taken from reference TRBV5-8 and TRBJ2-1, reads EAGVTQSPTHLIKTRGQQATLRCSPISGHTSVYWYQQALGLGLQFLLWYDEGEERNRGNFPPRFSGRQFPNYSSELNVNALELEDSALYLCASSLAEGGYHEQFFGPGTRLTVL.

In this sample, this clonotype is medium-sized (0.01 to 0.1%). J is TRBJ2-1 and V is TRBV7-9; D is undetermined. This CDR3 spans 13 amino acids. CDR1 and CDR2 from the germline V gene are SEHNR and FQNEAQ (reference sequence). V was cut by 3 bases and J by 5 bases, with 8 bases left in between. CDR3 loop: CASSFNRNNEQFF. The CDR3 DNA reads TGTGCCAGCAGCTTTAACCGAAACAATGAGCAGTTCTTC.

This clonotype is medium-sized by share. The chain recombines TRBV6-1 with TRBJ2-7; D remains ambiguous. The germline gives CDR1 MNHNS, CDR2 SASEGT. V was trimmed by 4 bases and J by 6 bases, leaving 13 bases between them. CDR3 length: 13 amino acids. The CDR3 loop is CASSGNLRSEQYV. The CDR3 coding sequence is TGTGCCAGCAGTGGAAATCTAAGGTCCGAGCAGTACGTC.

V usage is TRBV11-2 and J usage is TRBJ2-3; D call uncertain. Germline V gene data show CDR1 as SGHAT and CDR2 as FQNNGV. The CDR3 spans 13 residues. Trimming shortened V by 6 bases and J by 0 bases, and 7 bases separated the two germline ends. The CDR3 sequence: CASREHSTDTQYF. The CDR3 DNA follows: TGTGCCAGCAGAGAACATAGCACAGATACGCAGTATTTT.

As regards this clonotype: A much more abundant neighbour one base away suggests this may be a read error. The genes are TRBV5-1 and TRBJ1-1; 7 nucleotides align to TRBD1. This CDR3 contains 14 residues. From germline, CDR1 is SGHRS and CDR2 YFSETQ. The CDR3 nucleotides read TGCGTCAGCAGACATGACAGGGCCGACACTGAAGCTTTCTTT. It specifies CVSRHDRADTEAFF.

This clonotype was seen a few times. The chain combines TRBV12-3 or TRBV12-4 with TRBJ2-7; 10 bases are shared with TRBD1. This CDR3 has 14 residues. V trimming: 7 bases; J trimming: 3 bases; junction bases outside the gene matches: 6. This CDR3 is CASNIRDRGYEQYF. Here the CDR3 DNA reads TGTGCCAGCAATATCCGGGACAGGGGCTACGAGCAGTACTTC.

This clonotype is categorized as medium-sized. The V call is TRBV2, the J call TRBJ1-2; tentative D call: TRBD1 (6 bases). Germline V gene data show CDR1 as SNHLY and CDR2 as FYNNEI. This CDR3 contains 13 residues. Trimming pared 6 bases from V and 8 bases from J, leaving 16 bases between. The DNA of the CDR3 is TGTGCCAGCAGAAAAGCAGGGGCAGACGGCTACACCTTC. Its protein product is CASRKAGADGYTF.

V is TRBV20-1 and J is TRBJ2-1; 12 positions match TRBD2. Unmatched junction bases numbered 9, after V lost 6 bases and J lost 9 bases. Germline assignment: CDR1 DFQATT and CDR2 SNEGSKA (reference sequence). The length of the CDR3 is 14 residues. The CDR3 DNA is TGCAGTGCCCCGACTAGCGGGAGTAACGGTGAGCAGTTCTTC. Its translation: CSAPTSGSNGEQFF.

Note on this clonotype: The junction and the germline gene differ at one end; a read error may be behind it. The rearrangement uses TRBV9 and TRBJ2-1; 10 bases line up with TRBD2. In germline, CDR1 is SGDLS, CDR2 YYNGEE. The CDR3 sequence is 17 residues long. The CDR3 is CANSGGGWEREGGEKFF. DNA for the CDR3: TGTGCCAACAGCGGAGGTGGTTGGGAGCGGGAGGGCGGTGAGAAGTTCTTC.

The chain links TRBV6-1 to TRBJ1-6; 9 nucleotides match TRBD1. CDR3 length equals 14 residues. Germline CDR1 reads MNHNS; CDR2 reads SASEGT. V was clipped by 5 bases and J by 10 bases; unmatched bases: 6. CDR3 bases: TGTGCCAGCAGTCAACAGGGGGCTTCCTCACCCCTCCACTTT. Protein sequence: CASSQQGASSPLHF.

This clonotype was seen a few times. The chain employs TRBV14 and TRBJ1-2, with D uncertain. V was trimmed by 3 bases and J by 1 base, leaving 9 bases between them. CDR3 length: 14 amino acids. Germline CDR1 is SGHDN and CDR2 is FVKESK. CDR3 sequence reads: CASSQLTHNYGYTF. The CDR3 bases are TGTGCCAGCAGCCAGCTGACGCATAACTATGGCTACACCTTC.

The DNA of the CDR3 is TGTGCCAGCAGCTCAGTACAGGGCGGGGAGCTGTTTTTT. It codes for CASSSVQGGELFF. The chain recombines TRBV7-3 with TRBJ2-2; D is perhaps TRBD1 (6 bases). CDR3 length: 13 residues. Germline CDR1 and CDR2: SGHTA and FQGTGA. The V end was cut by 4 bases, the J end by 7 bases, with 10 bases between.

The chain recombines TRBV7-2 with TRBJ1-1; D ambiguous. Looked up from germline, CDR1 is SGHTA and CDR2 is FQGNSA. The CDR3 loop spans 12 amino acids. Trimming stripped 1 base from V and 4 bases from J, with 4 bases between. The CDR3 DNA is TGTGCCAGCAGCTTAGATTTCACTGAAGCTTTCTTT. It yields the protein CASSLDFTEAFF.

The chain combines TRBV7-2 with TRBJ2-7, with 8 bases aligning to TRBD1. Germline loops: CDR1 SGHTA, CDR2 FQGNSA. Trimming removed 5 bases from V and 6 bases from J; junction bases left unmatched: 3. The CDR3 is made up of 12 amino acids. The CDR3 DNA reads as TGTGCCAGCAGCGACAGGGGTATCGAGCAGTACTTC. Translating it yields CASSDRGIEQYF.

Judged by abundance, this clonotype is medium-sized (0.01 to 0.1%). The V gene is TRBV6-1, the J gene TRBJ1-5, with D possibly being TRBD1 (5 bases). V was shortened by 5 bases and J by 7 bases, with 15 bases between the two germline ends. The CDR3 spans 14 residues. In germline, CDR1 is MNHNS, CDR2 SASEGT. The DNA of the CDR3 is TGTGCCAGCAGTCCCCGGGCCACAGGACAGCCCCAGCATTTT. This gives the protein CASSPRATGQPQHF.

By sample share, this clonotype is medium-sized (0.01 to 0.1%). The CDR3 sequence is CASSYDPRYEAFF. The CDR3 bases are TGTGCCAGCAGTTACGACCCACGATATGAAGCTTTCTTT. This chain connects TRBV6-5 to TRBJ1-1; no reliable D call. The V end was cut by 2 bases, the J end by 7 bases, with 11 bases between. Germline V gene lookup returns CDR1 MNHEY and CDR2 SVGAGI. The CDR3 spans 13 residues.

Concerning this clonotype itself: A read error is possible here, since a much larger clone lies one base away. The V gene is TRBV20-1, the J gene TRBJ2-7, with 7 bases identical to TRBD1. The CDR3 consists of 15 residues. CDR1 and CDR2 from the germline V gene are DFQATT and SNEGSKA (reference sequence). J was trimmed by 8 bases and V by 4 bases; bases with no gene match: 17. In DNA form, the CDR3 reads TGCAGTGCTATGTTCACCGGGACAGCATACCCCCAGCAGTACTTC. Encoded protein: CSAMFTGTAYPQQYF.

A few counts support this clonotype. This clone may be a read error of a much larger clone one base away. As DNA, the CDR3 is TGCAGCGTTGCTACTCTAGCGGGAGGGCCGGGAGAGACCCAGTACTTC. Its protein is CSVATLAGGPGETQYF. The rearrangement links TRBV29-1 to TRBJ2-5; TRBD2 agrees at 12 bases. The junction had 10 bases not matched to a gene; V was cut back by 4 bases and J by 4 bases. Germline CDR1 SQVTM, CDR2 ANQGSEA. This CDR3 is 16 amino acids long.

The chain links TRBV6-1 to TRBJ2-1, with TRBD2 matching 9 bases. With 5 bases clipped from V and 2 bases from J, the junction kept 4 bases outside the gene matches. The CDR3 sequence is 15 residues long. From germline, CDR1 is MNHNS and CDR2 SASEGT. Written as DNA, the CDR3 is TGTGCCAGCAGTACCCGACTAGCGGCCTACAATGAGCAGTTCTTC. This encodes CASSTRLAAYNEQFF.

This clonotype is medium-sized (0.01 to 0.1%) by share. V and J are TRBV15 and TRBJ2-1; 10 bases line up with TRBD2. J lost 3 bases, V lost 8 bases, and 1 base had no gene match. Per the germline V gene, CDR1 is LNHNV and CDR2 is YYDKDF (reference sequence). The length of the CDR3 is 13 residues. The CDR3 here is CATASGSYNEQFF. DNA for the CDR3: TGTGCCACCGCTAGCGGGAGCTACAATGAGCAGTTCTTC.

A remark on this clonotype: A much larger clone differs from this one at a single base, so this may be a read error. This chain links TRBV6-4 with TRBJ2-2; the D gene is possibly TRBD1 (6 bases). The CDR3 consists of 13 residues. CDR1 is MRHNA and CDR2 is SNTAGT in the germline V gene. CDR3 amino acids: CASSGDNTRELFF. CDR3 sequence (DNA): TGTGCCAGCAGTGGGGACAACACCAGGGAGCTGTTTTTT.

By sample share, this clonotype is large. The chain joins TRBV2 to TRBJ2-7, with D unresolved. CDR1 and CDR2 (germline): SNHLY, FYNNEI. The CDR3 loop spans 15 amino acids. Trimming stripped 1 base from V and 0 bases from J, with 10 bases between. The CDR3 sequence: CASSEVERDSYEQYF. As DNA, the CDR3 is TGTGCCAGCAGTGAAGTGGAGCGTGACTCCTACGAGCAGTACTTC.

The chain couples TRBV5-1 to TRBJ1-1; perhaps TRBD1 as D (5 bases). In germline, CDR1 is SGHRS, CDR2 YFSETQ. Trimming shortened V by 0 bases and J by 10 bases, and 10 bases separated the two germline ends. This CDR3 spans 12 amino acids. CDR3 nucleotides: TGCGCCAGCAGCTTGGATGGACAAGCAGCTTTCTTT. Encoded protein: CASSLDGQAAFF. The full variable domain, with the rest looked up from reference TRBV5-1 and TRBJ1-1, is KAGVTQTPRYLIKTRGQQVTLSCSPISGHRSVSWYQQTPGQGLQFLFEYFSETQRNKGNFPGRFSGRQFSNSRSEMNVSTLELGDSALYLCASSLDGQAAFFGQGTRLTVV.

This clonotype has just one count. The V call is TRBV20-1, the J call TRBJ1-2; D call uncertain. In germline, CDR1 is DFQATT, CDR2 SNEGSKA (reference sequence). V was clipped by 3 bases and J by 1 base, with 6 bases between them. CDR3 length: 12 residues. DNA for the CDR3: TGCAGTGCTAGCCACAGTAACTATGGCTACACCTTC. Its protein is CSASHSNYGYTF.

The rearrangement joins TRBV10-2 to TRBJ2-1; D gene unclear. Germline-derived CDR1 and CDR2 are WSHSY and SAAADI. Trimming left V 6 bases short and J 9 bases short, with 15 bases between. CDR3 length: 13 amino acids. CDR3 sequence: CASSNPNVAEQFF. CDR3 coding DNA: TGCGCCAGCAGCAACCCCAACGTAGCTGAGCAGTTCTTC.

This rearrangement joins TRBV28 to TRBJ2-5, with no clear D. The CDR3 runs to 13 residues. The germline V gene encodes CDR1 MDHEN and CDR2 SYDVKM. The V and J ends lost 5 bases and 5 bases respectively, with 12 bases between them. The CDR3 loop is CASSPPGRETQYF. The CDR3 DNA reads TGTGCCAGCAGTCCCCCGGGTAGGGAGACCCAGTACTTC.

The rearrangement uses TRBV19 and TRBJ2-7; no definite D call. CDR1 LNHDA and CDR2 SQIVND come from the germline V gene (reference sequence). V shed 7 bases and J shed 5 bases, with 15 bases lying between them. This CDR3 spans 13 amino acids. CDR3 sequence: CASMERAGHEQYF. CDR3 nucleotide sequence: TGTGCCAGTATGGAACGGGCAGGCCACGAGCAGTACTTC. Combining the CDR3 with reference TRBV19 and TRBJ2-7 gives the whole variable domain DGGITQSPKYLFRKEGQNVTLSCEQNLNHDAMYWYRQDPGQGLRLIYYSQIVNDFQKGDIAEGYSVSREKKESFPLTVTSAQKNPTAFYLCASMERAGHEQYFGPGTRLTVT.